The 16 T cell receptor beta chains in this list originate from one sample, sequenced in a study of OX40 agonist ivuxolimab in advanced cancers. The protocol used for the library was the immunoSEQ multiplex PCR assay. The clones in this table, taken by TCRdb from immuneACCESS, are in-frame only. Not every clone is retained; where verified, under half of the shortfall comes from an unresolved V gene, and the cause of the rest is unknown. The sample has fewer than 90,000 clones on record, about 85% of them singletons. Together, the top ten hold roughly 3.1% of the sample. Sequences were derived from CD4+ or CD8+ T cells sorted from blood, sampled in a trial of the OX40 agonist ivuxolimab. These receptors were collected from an adult with an advanced solid tumor such as melanoma, head and neck, liver or kidney cancer.

The rearrangement uses TRBV6-5 and TRBJ1-1, with D unclear. V lost 0 bases to trimming and J lost 4 bases, with 9 bases between them. CDR3 length: 14 residues. CDR1 and CDR2 (germline): MNHEY, SVGAGI. Here the CDR3 DNA reads TGTGCCAGCAGTTACTCTTGGGAGCCCACTGAAGCTTTCTTT. Protein product: CASSYSWEPTEAFF.

This sequence joins TRBV6-5 and TRBJ2-6; 10 nucleotides line up with TRBD2. V trimming: 6 bases; J trimming: 18 bases; junction bases outside the gene matches: 14. This CDR3 has 14 amino acids. Germline values: CDR1 MNHEY, CDR2 SVGAGI. DNA of the CDR3: TGTGCCAGCAGCCGGCTTAGCGGGGGGCAAGCTCAGACTTTC. This gives the protein CASSRLSGGQAQTF.

The chain's CDR3 is CASSLAEKRGNSPLHF. For the CDR3, the DNA is TGTGCCAGCAGCTTGGCGGAAAAACGGGGTAATTCACCCCTCCACTTT. V is TRBV5-4 and J is TRBJ1-6; no firm D call. This CDR3 comprises 16 residues. In germline, CDR1 is SGHNT, CDR2 YYREEE (reference sequence). Trimming took 0 bases from V and 6 from J, leaving 13 bases between them.

The V call is TRBV11-3, the J call TRBJ2-1; D is possibly TRBD1 or TRBD2 (5 bases each). From germline, CDR1 is SGHNT and CDR2 YENEEA. This CDR3 spans 12 amino acids. Trimming took 1 base from V and 9 from J, leaving 7 bases between them. In DNA, the CDR3 is TGTGCCAGCAGCTTAGTTGGGGGTGAGCAGTTCTTC. This codes for CASSLVGGEQFF.

The gene calls are TRBV19 and TRBJ1-2, with 9 bases that match TRBD1. Germline-derived CDR1 and CDR2 are LNHDA and SQIVND (reference sequence). The CDR3 contains 15 residues. V gave up 5 bases and J gave up 4 bases; unmatched junction bases: 8. The CDR3 sequence is CASSETGQGGYGYTF. For the CDR3, the DNA is TGTGCCAGTAGTGAAACGGGACAGGGAGGCTATGGCTACACCTTC.

This clone showed up just once. This chain joins TRBV7-3 and TRBJ2-2; tentative D call: TRBD1 (6 bases). This CDR3 spans 15 amino acids. CDR1 SGHTA and CDR2 FQGTGA come from the germline V gene. V dropped 6 bases and J dropped 1 base, with 12 bases sitting between them. The CDR3 loop reads CASSPTGQNTGELFF. DNA for the CDR3: TGTGCCAGCAGTCCGACAGGCCAGAACACCGGGGAGCTGTTTTTT.

A few counts support this clone. The chain joins TRBV9 to TRBJ2-7; TRBD2 matches at 9 bases. The J segment lost 4 bases and the V segment lost 0 bases, leaving 5 bases of the junction unmatched. There are 15 residues in the CDR3. Germline V gene lookup returns CDR1 SGDLS and CDR2 YYNGEE. CDR3 amino acids: CASSVGLAGLYEQYF. In DNA form, the CDR3 reads TGTGCCAGCAGCGTAGGGCTAGCGGGGCTATACGAGCAGTACTTC.

On this clone itself: Its ends do not fully match the called genes, so a read error is possible. The V gene is TRBV5-1, the J gene TRBJ1-5; TRBD1 matches 10 bases. Germline V lookup: CDR1 SGHRS, CDR2 YFSETQ. This CDR3 spans 14 amino acids. In DNA, the CDR3 is TGTGCCAGCAGCTCCCGGGACAGGGGTCAGCCCCAGCATTTT. Its translation: CASSSRDRGQPQHF.

This chain connects TRBV4-3 to TRBJ1-5; TRBD1 might be the D (5 bases). The ends were cut back, 4 bases at V and 1 base at J, with 8 bases in the middle. The CDR3 is 14 residues long. Germline CDR1 is LGHNA and CDR2 is YSLEER. CDR3 sequence reads: CASSRGGSNQPQHF. The CDR3, as DNA: TGCGCCAGCAGCCGTGGGGGAAGCAATCAGCCCCAGCATTTT.

The rearrangement links TRBV30 to TRBJ2-1; no definite D call. CDR1 is GTSNPN and CDR2 is SVGIG in the germline V gene (reference sequence). Trimming pared 7 bases from V and 14 bases from J, leaving 18 bases between. The CDR3 totals 11 residues. This CDR3 reads CAFDSSLSEFF. The CDR3 region has the DNA TGTGCCTTCGACTCTAGTCTTAGTGAGTTCTTC. Combining the CDR3 with reference TRBV30 and TRBJ2-1 gives the whole variable domain SQTIHQWPATLVQPVGSPLSLECTVEGTSNPNLYWYRQAAGRGLQLLFYSVGIGQISSEVPQNLSASRPQDRQFILSSKKLLLSDSGFYLCAFDSSLSEFFGPGTRLTVL.

This chain joins TRBV7-9 and TRBJ2-1, with D perhaps given as TRBD1 or TRBD2 (7 bases each). V lost 5 bases, J lost 10 bases, and 27 bases lay in between. The CDR3 sequence is 17 residues long. Per germline, CDR1 SEHNR and CDR2 FQNEAQ (reference sequence). CDR3 sequence (DNA): TGTGCCAGCAGCGCACACCCGGGGAGGGGGCCCCTTTGGGAGCAGTTCTTC. Its protein product is CASSAHPGRGPLWEQFF.

The chain has TRBV19 and TRBJ2-6; D is perhaps TRBD1 (7 bases). Per the germline V gene, CDR1 is LNHDA and CDR2 is SQIVND (reference sequence). The CDR3 is 14 amino acids. Trimming stripped 8 bases from V and 1 base from J, with 9 bases between. The CDR3 region is CASSGGSGANVLTF. CDR3 DNA: TGTGCCAGTTCAGGGGGGTCTGGGGCCAACGTCCTGACTTTC.

This chain joins TRBV7-9 and TRBJ1-3, with a possible D match to TRBD1 (5 bases). This CDR3 contains 14 residues. From germline, CDR1 is SEHNR and CDR2 FQNEAQ (reference sequence). Deletions cut 5 bases from V and 1 base from J, with 9 bases between. The CDR3, as DNA: TGTGCCAGCAGCCCCAGGGTTTCTGGAAACACCATATATTTT. Residues: CASSPRVSGNTIYF. Together with reference TRBV7-9 and TRBJ1-3, the CDR3 gives the full variable domain: DTGVSQNPRHKITKRGQNVTFRCDPISEHNRLYWYRQTLGQGPEFLTYFQNEAQLEKSRLLSDRFSAERPKGSFSTLEIQRTEQGDSAMYLCASSPRVSGNTIYFGEGSWLTVV.

This clone was detected a few times. V gene TRBV6-5 combines with J gene TRBJ2-1; no clear D. The CDR3 is 12 amino acids. Germline V gives CDR1 MNHEY, CDR2 SVGAGI. V was cut by 4 bases and J by 7 bases, with 8 bases left in between. This chain's CDR3 is CASSSRKNEQFF. In DNA, the CDR3 is TGTGCCAGCAGTTCGAGGAAAAATGAGCAGTTCTTC.

V usage is TRBV7-3 and J usage is TRBJ2-1; D tentatively reads TRBD1 or TRBD2 (5 bases each). The germline CDR1 and CDR2 sequences are SGHTA and FQGTGA. V lost 5 bases to trimming and J lost 2 bases, with 16 bases between them. The CDR3 contains 16 residues. CDR3 loop: CASSPWSGGPYNEQFF. CDR3 in DNA: TGTGCCAGCAGCCCATGGTCTGGGGGACCCTACAATGAGCAGTTCTTC.

In the case of this clone: An end of the junction differs from the germline gene, which may be a read error. V is TRBV7-7 and J is TRBJ2-5, with D tentatively TRBD1 (6 bases). Germline CDR1 is SSHAT and CDR2 is FNYEAQ (reference sequence). The CDR3 spans 14 residues. CDR3 in amino acids: CASSLPGQQETQYF. Written as DNA, the CDR3 is TGTGCTAGCAGCTTACCCGGACAGCAAGAGACCCAGTACTTC.